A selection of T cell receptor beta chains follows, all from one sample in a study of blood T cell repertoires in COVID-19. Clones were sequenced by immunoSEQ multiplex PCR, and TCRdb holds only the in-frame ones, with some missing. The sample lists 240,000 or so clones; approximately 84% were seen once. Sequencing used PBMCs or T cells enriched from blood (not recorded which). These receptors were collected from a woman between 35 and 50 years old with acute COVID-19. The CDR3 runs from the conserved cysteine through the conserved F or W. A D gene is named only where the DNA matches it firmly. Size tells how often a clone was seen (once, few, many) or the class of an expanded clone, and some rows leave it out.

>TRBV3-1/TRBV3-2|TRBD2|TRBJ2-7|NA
CASSQDLLGGGEQYF
TGTGCCAGCAGCCAAGATCTACTGGGGGGGGGCGAGCAGTACTTC
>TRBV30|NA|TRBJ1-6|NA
CAWSVGAMASPLHF
TGTGCCTGGAGTGTGGGCGCTATGGCTTCACCCCTCCACTTT
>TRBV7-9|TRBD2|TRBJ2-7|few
CASSPSGRPSYEQYF
TGTGCCAGCAGCCCCAGCGGGAGGCCCTCCTACGAGCAGTACTTC
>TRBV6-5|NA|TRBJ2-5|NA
CASRLAPRETQYF
TGTGCCAGCAGGTTAGCCCCAAGGGAGACCCAGTACTTC
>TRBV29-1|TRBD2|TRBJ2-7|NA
CSVNLAGVRYEQYF
TGCAGCGTTAATCTAGCGGGAGTTAGGTACGAGCAGTACTTC
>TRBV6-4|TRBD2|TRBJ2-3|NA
CASSDHRTSGNQREGDTQYF
TGTGCCAGCAGTGACCACCGGACTAGCGGGAACCAGCGGGAGGGAGATACGCAGTATTTT
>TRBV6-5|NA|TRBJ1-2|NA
CASSRGMDYGYTF
TGTGCCAGCAGTCGAGGGATGGACTATGGCTACACCTTC
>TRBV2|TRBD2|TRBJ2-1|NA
CASSASLAGGWLDEQFF
TGTGCCAGCAGTGCAAGTCTAGCGGGAGGGTGGCTCGATGAGCAGTTCTTC
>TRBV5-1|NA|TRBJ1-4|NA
CASSQNRESGEKLFF
TGCGCCAGCAGCCAAAACAGGGAATCAGGTGAAAAACTGTTTTTT
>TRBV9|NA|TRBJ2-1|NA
CASSDGTLNDNEQFF
TGTGCCAGCAGCGACGGGACTCTTAACGATAATGAGCAGTTCTTC
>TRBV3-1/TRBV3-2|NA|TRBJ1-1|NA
CASSRKSEAFF
TGTGCCAGCAGCCGTAAATCCGAAGCTTTCTTT
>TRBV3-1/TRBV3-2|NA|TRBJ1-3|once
CASGPADSGNTIYF
TGTGCCAGCGGTCCTGCGGACTCTGGAAACACCATATATTTT
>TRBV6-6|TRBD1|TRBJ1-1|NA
CASSRGTGMNTEAFF
TGTGCCAGCAGTCGCGGGACAGGAATGAACACTGAAGCTTTCTTT
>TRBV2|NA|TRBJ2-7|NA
CASLGQSYEQYF
TGTGCCAGCCTGGGACAATCTTACGAGCAGTACTTC
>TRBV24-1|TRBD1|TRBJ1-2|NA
CATSDSGTGGVDGYTF
TGTGCCACCAGTGATTCCGGGACAGGGGGCGTAGATGGCTACACCTTC
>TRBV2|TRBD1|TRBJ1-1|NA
CASREGQAGEAFF
TGTGCCAGCAGGGAAGGACAGGCCGGAGAAGCTTTCTTT
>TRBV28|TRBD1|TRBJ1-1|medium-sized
CASSSHRGRAEAFF
TGTGCCAGCAGTTCTCACAGGGGGCGGGCTGAAGCTTTCTTT
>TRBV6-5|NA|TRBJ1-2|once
CASSSGSYGYTF
TGTGCCAGCAGCTCGGGTTCCTATGGCTACACCTTC
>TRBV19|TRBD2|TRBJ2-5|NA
CASSPGGNQETQYF
TGTGCCAGTAGTCCGGGAGGTAACCAAGAGACCCAGTACTTC
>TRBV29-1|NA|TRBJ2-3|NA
CSVEVGAGTDTQYF
TGCAGCGTTGAAGTCGGCGCAGGGACAGATACGCAGTATTTT
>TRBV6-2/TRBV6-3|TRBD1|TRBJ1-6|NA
CASRPPQGSGSPLHF
TGTGCCAGCAGGCCTCCACAGGGGTCAGGTTCACCCCTCCACTTT
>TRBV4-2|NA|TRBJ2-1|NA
CASSQEGLGTPNEQFF
TGTGCCAGCAGCCAAGAGGGGCTGGGGACTCCCAATGAGCAGTTCTTC
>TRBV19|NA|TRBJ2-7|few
CASSLGAASYEQYF
TGTGCCAGTAGCCTAGGGGCAGCCTCCTACGAGCAGTACTTC
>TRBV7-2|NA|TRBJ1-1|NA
CASSLMAAEAFF
TGTGCCAGCAGCTTAATGGCGGCTGAAGCTTTCTTT
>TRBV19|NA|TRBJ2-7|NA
CASSISPLEQYF
TGTGCCAGTAGTATTTCTCCCCTCGAGCAGTACTTC
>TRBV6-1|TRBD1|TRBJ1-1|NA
CASSDEDRGVEAFF
TGTGCCAGCAGTGATGAGGACAGGGGCGTGGAGGCTTTCTTT
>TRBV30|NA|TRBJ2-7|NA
CAWKNSYEQYF
TGTGCCTGGAAGAACAGCTACGAGCAGTACTTC
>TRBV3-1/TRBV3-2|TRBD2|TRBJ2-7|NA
CASSRGTSGPNSYEQYF
TGTGCCAGCAGCCGCGGGACTAGCGGGCCTAACTCCTACGAGCAGTACTTC
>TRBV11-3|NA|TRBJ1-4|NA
CASSKGVINEKLFF
TGTGCCAGCAGCAAAGGGGTCATCAATGAAAAACTGTTTTTT
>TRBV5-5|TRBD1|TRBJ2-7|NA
CASSSVALGDRSYEQYF
TGTGCCAGCAGCTCGGTTGCTTTAGGGGACAGGTCCTACGAGCAGTACTTC
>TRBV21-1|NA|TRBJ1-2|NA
CAPWGGKDYGYTF
TGTGCCCCTTGGGGCGGAAAAGACTATGGCTACACCTTC
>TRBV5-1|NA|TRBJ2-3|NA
CASSFITSTDTQYF
TGCGCCAGCAGCTTTATAACTAGCACAGATACGCAGTATTTT
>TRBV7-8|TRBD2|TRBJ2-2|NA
CASSRVAGGTTFDTGELFF
TGTGCCAGCAGCAGGGTAGCGGGAGGGACAACATTTGACACCGGGGAGCTGTTTTTT
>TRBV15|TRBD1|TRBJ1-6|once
CATSRVVGTGSSPLHF
TGTGCCACCAGCAGAGTGGTTGGGACAGGGAGTTCACCCCTCCACTTT
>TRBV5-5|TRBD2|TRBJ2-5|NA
CASSLEDWLGRELAETQYF
TGTGCCAGCAGCTTGGAGGATTGGTTGGGGCGGGAGTTGGCAGAGACCCAGTACTTC
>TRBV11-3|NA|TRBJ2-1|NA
CASSTRSSGPDNEQFF
TGTGCCAGCAGCACCCGTAGTAGCGGACCAGACAATGAGCAGTTCTTC
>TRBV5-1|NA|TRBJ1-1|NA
CASSLGVRGRIEAFF
TGCGCCAGCAGCTTGGGGGTTCGGGGGAGGATTGAAGCTTTCTTT
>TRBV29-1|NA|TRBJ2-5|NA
CSVAPRAKETQYF
TGCAGCGTTGCCCCCAGGGCGAAAGAGACCCAGTACTTC
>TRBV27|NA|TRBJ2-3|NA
CASSRGALPGTDTQYF
TGTGCCAGCAGCCGCGGTGCGCTACCCGGCACAGATACGCAGTATTTT
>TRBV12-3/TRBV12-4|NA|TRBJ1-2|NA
CASSLTRNYGYTF
TGTGCCAGCAGTCTGACAAGAAACTATGGCTACACCTTC
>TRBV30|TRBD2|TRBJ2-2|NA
CACSGRADTGELFF
TGTGCCTGTAGCGGGAGGGCCGACACCGGGGAGCTGTTTTTT
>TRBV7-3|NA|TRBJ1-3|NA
CASSSGMAGSGNTIYF
TGTGCCAGCAGCTCGGGGATGGCAGGCTCTGGAAACACCATATATTTT